The clone carrying this T cell receptor (beta chain) showed up just once. No antigen is known for it. The germline gene is not matched at one end of the junction; a read error may be the cause. A multiplex PCR was run with 60 Vbeta primers and 13 Jbeta primers. The protocol was immunoSEQ multiplex PCR, while the TCRdb copy is restricted to in-frame clones and leaves out a portion. This table holds 150,000 to 250,000 clones, roughly 80% found once. This entry comes from a study of cytomegalovirus exposure and HLA in healthy donors. Notes on the study in general: In a later analysis, CMV-associated beta chains were mostly HLA-associated, it appeared. Published work reported that the classifier diagnosed cytomegalovirus status with high specificity and sensitivity. From TCR beta sequences, most subjects' HLA-A and HLA-B alleles were reportedly predicted accurately.

The germline V gene has CDR1 SEHNR and CDR2 FQNEAQ (reference sequence). The CDR3 consists of 17 residues. The sequencing sample was made of PBMCs. This sequence originates from a woman aged 45-59 years in good health and CMV-seropositive. J is TRBJ1-4 and V is TRBV7-9; perhaps TRBD1 as D (5 bases). The CDR3 loop is CSSSPVGGVGQNEKLFF. The CDR3 DNA reads TGTTCCAGCAGCCCCGTTGGGGGGGTAGGGCAAAATGAAAAACTGTTTTTT.